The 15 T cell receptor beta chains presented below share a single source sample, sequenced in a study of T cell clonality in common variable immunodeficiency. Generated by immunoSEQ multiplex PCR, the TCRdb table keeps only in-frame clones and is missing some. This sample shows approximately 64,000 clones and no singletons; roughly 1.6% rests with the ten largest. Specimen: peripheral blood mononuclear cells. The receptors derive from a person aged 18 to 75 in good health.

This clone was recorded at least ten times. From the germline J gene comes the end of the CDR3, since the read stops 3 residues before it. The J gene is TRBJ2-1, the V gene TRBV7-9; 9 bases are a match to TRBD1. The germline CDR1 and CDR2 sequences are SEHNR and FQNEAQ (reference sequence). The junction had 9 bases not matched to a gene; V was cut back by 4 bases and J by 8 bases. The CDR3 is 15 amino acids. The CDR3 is CASSSPGTGTDEQFF. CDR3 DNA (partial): TGTGCCAGCAGCTCCCCCGGGACAGGGACCGATGAG. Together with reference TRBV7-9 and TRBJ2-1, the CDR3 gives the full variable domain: DTGVSQNPRHKITKRGQNVTFRCDPISEHNRLYWYRQTLGQGPEFLTYFQNEAQLEKSRLLSDRFSAERPKGSFSTLEIQRTEQGDSAMYLCASSSPGTGTDEQFFGPGTRLTVL.

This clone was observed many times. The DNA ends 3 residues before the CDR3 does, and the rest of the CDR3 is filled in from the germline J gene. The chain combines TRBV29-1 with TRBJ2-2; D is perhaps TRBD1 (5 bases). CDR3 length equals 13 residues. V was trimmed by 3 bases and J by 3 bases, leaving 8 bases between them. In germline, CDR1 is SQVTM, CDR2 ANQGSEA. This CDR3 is CSVDAGYTGELFF. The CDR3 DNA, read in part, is TGCAGCGTTGATGCAGGGTACACCGGGGAG.

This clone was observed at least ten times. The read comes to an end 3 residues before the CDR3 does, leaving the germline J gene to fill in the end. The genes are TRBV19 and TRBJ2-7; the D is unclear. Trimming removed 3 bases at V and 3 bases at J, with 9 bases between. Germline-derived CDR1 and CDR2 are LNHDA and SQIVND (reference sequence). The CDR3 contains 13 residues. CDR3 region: CASSILLGYEQYF. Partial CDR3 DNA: TGTGCCAGTAGTATTCTTCTAGGCTACGAG. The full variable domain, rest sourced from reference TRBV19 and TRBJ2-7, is DGGITQSPKYLFRKEGQNVTLSCEQNLNHDAMYWYRQDPGQGLRLIYYSQIVNDFQKGDIAEGYSVSREKKESFPLTVTSAQKNPTAFYLCASSILLGYEQYFGPGTRLTVT.

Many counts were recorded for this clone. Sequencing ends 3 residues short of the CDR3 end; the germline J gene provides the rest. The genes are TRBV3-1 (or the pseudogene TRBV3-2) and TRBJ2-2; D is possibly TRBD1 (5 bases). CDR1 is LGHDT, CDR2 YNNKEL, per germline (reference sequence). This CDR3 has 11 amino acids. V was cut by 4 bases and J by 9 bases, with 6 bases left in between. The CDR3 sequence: CASSLGRELFF. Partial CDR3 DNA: TGTGCCAGCAGCCTGGGGCGGGAG.

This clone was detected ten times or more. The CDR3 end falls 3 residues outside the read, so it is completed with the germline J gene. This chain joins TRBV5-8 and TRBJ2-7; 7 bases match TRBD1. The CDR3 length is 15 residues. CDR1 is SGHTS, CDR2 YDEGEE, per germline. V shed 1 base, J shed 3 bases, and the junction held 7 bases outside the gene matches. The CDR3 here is CASSLSFQGDYEQYF. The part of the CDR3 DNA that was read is TGTGCCAGCAGCTTGTCCTTTCAGGGGGACTACGAG. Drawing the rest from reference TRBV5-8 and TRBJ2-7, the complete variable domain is EAGVTQSPTHLIKTRGQQATLRCSPISGHTSVYWYQQALGLGLQFLLWYDEGEERNRGNFPPRFSGRQFPNYSSELNVNALELEDSALYLCASSLSFQGDYEQYFGPGTRLTVT.

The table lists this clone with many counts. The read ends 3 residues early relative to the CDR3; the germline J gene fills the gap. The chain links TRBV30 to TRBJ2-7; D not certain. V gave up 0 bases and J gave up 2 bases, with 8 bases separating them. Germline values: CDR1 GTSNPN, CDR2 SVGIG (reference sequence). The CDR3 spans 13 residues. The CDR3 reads CAWSVLAAYEQYF. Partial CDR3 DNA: TGTGCCTGGAGTGTACTTGCGGCCTACGAG.

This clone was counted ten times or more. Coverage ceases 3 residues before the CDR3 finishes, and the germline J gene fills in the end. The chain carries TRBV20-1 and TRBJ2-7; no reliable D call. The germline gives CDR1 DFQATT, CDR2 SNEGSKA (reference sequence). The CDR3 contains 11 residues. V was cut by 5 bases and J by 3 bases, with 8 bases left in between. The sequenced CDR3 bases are TGCAGTGCTCCGATACTCTACGAG. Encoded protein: CSAPILYE. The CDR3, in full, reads CSAPILYEQYF.

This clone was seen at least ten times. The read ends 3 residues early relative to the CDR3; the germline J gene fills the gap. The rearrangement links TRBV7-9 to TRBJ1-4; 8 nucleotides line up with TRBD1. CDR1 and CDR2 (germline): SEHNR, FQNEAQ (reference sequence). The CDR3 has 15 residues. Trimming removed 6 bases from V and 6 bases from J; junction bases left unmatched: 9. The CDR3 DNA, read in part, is TGTGCCAGCAGTCTTGCTCAGGGGGCGGATGAAAAA. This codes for CASSLAQGADEK. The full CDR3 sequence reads CASSLAQGADEKLFF.

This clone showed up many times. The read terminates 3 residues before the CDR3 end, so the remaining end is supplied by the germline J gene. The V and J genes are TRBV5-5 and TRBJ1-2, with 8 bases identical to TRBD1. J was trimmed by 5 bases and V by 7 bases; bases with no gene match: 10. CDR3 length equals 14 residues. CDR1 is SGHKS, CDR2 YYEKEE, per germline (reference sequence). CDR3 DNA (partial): TGTGCCAGCCTCTCCGGGACAGGTCGTTATGGC. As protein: CASLSGTGRYG. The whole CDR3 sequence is CASLSGTGRYGYTF.

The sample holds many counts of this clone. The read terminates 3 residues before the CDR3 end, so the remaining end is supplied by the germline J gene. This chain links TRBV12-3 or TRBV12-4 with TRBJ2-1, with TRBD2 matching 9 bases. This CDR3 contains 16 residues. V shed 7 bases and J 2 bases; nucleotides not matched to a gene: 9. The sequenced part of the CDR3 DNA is TGTGCCAGCACCATGGGGCTAGCGGGGCCCTACAATGAG. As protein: CASTMGLAGPYNE. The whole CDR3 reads CASTMGLAGPYNEQFF.

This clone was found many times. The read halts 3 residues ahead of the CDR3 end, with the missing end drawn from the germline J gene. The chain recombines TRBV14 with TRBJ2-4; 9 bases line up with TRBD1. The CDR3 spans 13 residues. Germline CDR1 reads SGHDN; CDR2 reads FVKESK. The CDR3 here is CATSRTGVNIQYF. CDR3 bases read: TGTGCTACCTCTAGGACAGGGGTAAACATT.

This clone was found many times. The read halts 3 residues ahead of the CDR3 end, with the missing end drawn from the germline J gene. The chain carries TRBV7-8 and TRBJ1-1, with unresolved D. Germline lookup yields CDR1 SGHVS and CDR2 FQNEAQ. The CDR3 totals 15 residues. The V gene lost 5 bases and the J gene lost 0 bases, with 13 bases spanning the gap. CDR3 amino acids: CASSVRRALNTEAFF. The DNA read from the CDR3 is TGTGCCAGCAGCGTTAGGAGGGCGTTGAACACTGAA.

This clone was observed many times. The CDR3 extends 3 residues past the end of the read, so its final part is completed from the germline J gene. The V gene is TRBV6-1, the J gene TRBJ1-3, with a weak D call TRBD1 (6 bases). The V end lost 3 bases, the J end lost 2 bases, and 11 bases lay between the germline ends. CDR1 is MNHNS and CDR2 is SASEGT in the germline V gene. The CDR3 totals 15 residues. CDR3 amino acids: CASSEGSGAGNTIYF. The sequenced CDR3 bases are TGTGCCAGCAGTGAGGGATCAGGGGCTGGAAACACC.

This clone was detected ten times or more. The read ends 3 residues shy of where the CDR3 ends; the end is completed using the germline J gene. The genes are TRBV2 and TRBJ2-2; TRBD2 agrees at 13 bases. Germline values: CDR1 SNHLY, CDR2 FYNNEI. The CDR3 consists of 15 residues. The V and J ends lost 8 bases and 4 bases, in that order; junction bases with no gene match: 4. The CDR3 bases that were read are TGTGCCAGCCACGGACTAGCGGGAGTCACCGGGGAG. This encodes CASHGLAGVTGE. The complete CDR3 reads CASHGLAGVTGELFF.

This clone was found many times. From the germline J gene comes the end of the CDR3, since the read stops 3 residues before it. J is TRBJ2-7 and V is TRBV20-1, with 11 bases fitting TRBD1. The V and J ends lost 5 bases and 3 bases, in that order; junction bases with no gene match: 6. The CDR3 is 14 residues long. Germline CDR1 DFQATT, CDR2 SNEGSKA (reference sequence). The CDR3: CSAATGTGGYEQYF. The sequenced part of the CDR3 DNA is TGCAGTGCTGCCACCGGGACAGGGGGCTACGAG.